A selection of T cell receptor beta chains follows, all from one sample in a study of T cells in narcolepsy. Measured with immunoSEQ multiplex PCR; TCRdb has only the in-frame clones, and not every one. The profile shows about 32,000 clones, 79% of them singletons. Material for sequencing was CD45RA- memory CD4+ T cells from PBMCs. The receptors shown here come from a human donor with narcolepsy. The CDR3 runs from the conserved cysteine through the conserved F or W. Size tells how often a clone was seen (once, few, many) or the class of an expanded clone, and some rows leave it out.

TRBV19	-	CASGGLVGSGTGELFF
TRBV29-1	-	CSVVSQALTAQYF
TRBV5-4	once	CASSRLAGGRETQYF
TRBV5-4	few	CASSQTGLKDEQYF
TRBV6-5	-	CASAMRSYGYTF
TRBV2	-	CASTSEKVYTGELFF
TRBV19	once	CASSNEGIHVLTF
TRBV30	-	CAWSVGTGNTIYF
TRBV6-5	-	CASFPSDRGTDTQYF
TRBV5-6	-	CASSPRPYQETQYF
TRBV5-1	-	CASSLSPGQNNQPQHF
TRBV19	-	CASSIDSSRAPQPQHF
TRBV6-5	-	CASSIQGAQYYGYTF
TRBV4-3	once	CASSQVKGGSEQYF
TRBV27	-	CASSENSYEQYF
TRBV7-2	-	CASSVSLVNEQFF
TRBV7-9	few	CASSLGPGLAGDGELFF
TRBV2	-	CASSGGANEQFF
TRBV7-8	-	CASSPKIPGRHGYTF
TRBV19	-	CASSPQGVDNYGYTF
TRBV14	once	CASSQGGSSYNSPLHF
TRBV7-2	-	CASSSNNLAAETQYF
TRBV7-9	-	CASREAGAETQYF
TRBV30	-	CAHSAGQKNTEAFF